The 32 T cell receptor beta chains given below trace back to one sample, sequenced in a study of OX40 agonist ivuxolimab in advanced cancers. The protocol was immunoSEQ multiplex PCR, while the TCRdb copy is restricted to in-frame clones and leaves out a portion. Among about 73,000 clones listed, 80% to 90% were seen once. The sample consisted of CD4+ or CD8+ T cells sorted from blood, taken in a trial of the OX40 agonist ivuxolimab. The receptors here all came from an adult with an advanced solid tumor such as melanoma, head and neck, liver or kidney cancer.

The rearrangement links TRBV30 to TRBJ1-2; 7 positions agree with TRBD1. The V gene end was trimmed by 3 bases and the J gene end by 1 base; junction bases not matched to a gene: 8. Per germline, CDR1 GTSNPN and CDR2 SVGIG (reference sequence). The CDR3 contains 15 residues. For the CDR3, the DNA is TGTGCCTGGAGCGAGGGACAGACACTTAACTATGGCTACACCTTC. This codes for CAWSEGQTLNYGYTF.

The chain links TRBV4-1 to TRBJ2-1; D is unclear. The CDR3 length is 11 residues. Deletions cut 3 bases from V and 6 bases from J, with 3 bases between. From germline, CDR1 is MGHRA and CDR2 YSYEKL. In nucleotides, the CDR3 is TGCGCCAGCAGCCACCTCAATGAGCAGTTCTTC. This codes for CASSHLNEQFF.

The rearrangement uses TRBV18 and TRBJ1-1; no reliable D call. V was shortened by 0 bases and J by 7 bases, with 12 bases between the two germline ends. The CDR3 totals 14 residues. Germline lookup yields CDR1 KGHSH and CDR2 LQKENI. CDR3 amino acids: CASSPPSTRYEAFF. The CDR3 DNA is TGTGCCAGCTCACCACCGAGTACGAGGTATGAAGCTTTCTTT.

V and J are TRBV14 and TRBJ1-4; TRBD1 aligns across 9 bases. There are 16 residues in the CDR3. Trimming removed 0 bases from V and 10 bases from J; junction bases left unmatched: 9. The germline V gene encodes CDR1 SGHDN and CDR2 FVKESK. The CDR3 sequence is CASSQDVGTGIGKLFF. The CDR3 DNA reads TGTGCCAGCAGCCAAGATGTCGGGACAGGGATCGGAAAACTGTTTTTT.

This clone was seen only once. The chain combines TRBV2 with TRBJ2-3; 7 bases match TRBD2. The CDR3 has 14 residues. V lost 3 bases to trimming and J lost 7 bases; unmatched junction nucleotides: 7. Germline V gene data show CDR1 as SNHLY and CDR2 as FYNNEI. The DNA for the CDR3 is TGTGCCAGCAGTGAGCGGGAGCCACTGTATACGCAGTATTTT. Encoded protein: CASSEREPLYTQYF.

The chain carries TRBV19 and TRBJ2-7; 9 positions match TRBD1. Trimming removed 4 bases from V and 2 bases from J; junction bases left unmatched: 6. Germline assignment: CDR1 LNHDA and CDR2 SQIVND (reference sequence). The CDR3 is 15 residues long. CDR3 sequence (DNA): TGTGCCAGTAGTAGGGGGACAGGGCTAGCCTACGAGCAGTACTTC. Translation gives CASSRGTGLAYEQYF.

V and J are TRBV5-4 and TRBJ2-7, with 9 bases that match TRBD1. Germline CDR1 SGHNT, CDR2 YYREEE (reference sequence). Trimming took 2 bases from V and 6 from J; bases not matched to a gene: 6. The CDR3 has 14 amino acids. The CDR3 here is CASSFRDREAEQYF. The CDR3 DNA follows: TGTGCCAGCAGCTTCCGGGACAGGGAAGCCGAGCAGTACTTC.

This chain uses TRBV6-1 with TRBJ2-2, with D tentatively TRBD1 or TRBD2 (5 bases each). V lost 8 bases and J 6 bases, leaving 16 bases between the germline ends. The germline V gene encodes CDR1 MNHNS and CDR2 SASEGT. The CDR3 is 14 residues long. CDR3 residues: CASPSEGYAGELFF. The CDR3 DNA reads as TGTGCCAGCCCCAGTGAGGGGTACGCCGGGGAGCTGTTTTTT.

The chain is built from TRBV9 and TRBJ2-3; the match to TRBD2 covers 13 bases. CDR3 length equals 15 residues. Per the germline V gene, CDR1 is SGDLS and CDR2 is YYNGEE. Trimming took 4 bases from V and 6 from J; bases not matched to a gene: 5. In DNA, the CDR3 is TGTGCCAGCAGCCCTAGGACTAGCGGGAGCGATACGCAGTATTTT. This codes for CASSPRTSGSDTQYF.

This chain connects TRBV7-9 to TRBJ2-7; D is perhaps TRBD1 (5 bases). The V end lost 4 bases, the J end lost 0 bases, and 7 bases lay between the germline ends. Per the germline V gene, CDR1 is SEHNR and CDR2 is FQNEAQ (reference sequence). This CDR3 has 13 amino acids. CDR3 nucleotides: TGTGCCAGCAGCTCGGACATCTCCTACGAGCAGTACTTC. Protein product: CASSSDISYEQYF.

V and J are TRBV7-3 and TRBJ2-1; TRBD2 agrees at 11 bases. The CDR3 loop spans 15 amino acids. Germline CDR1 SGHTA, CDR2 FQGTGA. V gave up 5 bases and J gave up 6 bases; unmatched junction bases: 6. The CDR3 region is CASSQGTSGSNEQFF. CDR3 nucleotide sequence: TGTGCCAGCAGCCAAGGGACTAGCGGAAGCAATGAGCAGTTCTTC.

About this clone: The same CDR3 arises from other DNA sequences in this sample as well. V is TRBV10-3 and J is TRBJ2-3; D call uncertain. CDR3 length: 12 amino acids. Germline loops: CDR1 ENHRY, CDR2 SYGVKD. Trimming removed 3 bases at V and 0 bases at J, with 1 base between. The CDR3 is CAISESTDTQYF. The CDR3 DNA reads TGTGCCATCAGTGAAAGCACAGATACGCAGTATTTT.

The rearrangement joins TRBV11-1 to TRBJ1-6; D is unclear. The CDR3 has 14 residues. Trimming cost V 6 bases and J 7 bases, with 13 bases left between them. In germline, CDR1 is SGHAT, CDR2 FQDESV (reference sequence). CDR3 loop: CASRTAKANSPLHF. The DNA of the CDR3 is TGTGCCAGCAGAACTGCTAAGGCGAATTCACCCCTCCACTTT. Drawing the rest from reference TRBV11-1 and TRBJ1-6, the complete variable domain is EAEVAQSPRYKITEKSQAVAFWCDPISGHATLYWYRQILGQGPELLVQFQDESVVDDSQLPKDRFSAERLKGVDSTLKIQPAELGDSAMYLCASRTAKANSPLHFGNGTRLTVT.

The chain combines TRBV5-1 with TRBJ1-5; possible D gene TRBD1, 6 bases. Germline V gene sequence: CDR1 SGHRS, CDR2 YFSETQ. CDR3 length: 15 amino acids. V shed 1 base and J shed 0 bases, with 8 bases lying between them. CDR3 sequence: CASSLQGNSNQPQHF. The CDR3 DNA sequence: TGCGCCAGCAGCTTGCAGGGGAATAGCAATCAGCCCCAGCATTTT.

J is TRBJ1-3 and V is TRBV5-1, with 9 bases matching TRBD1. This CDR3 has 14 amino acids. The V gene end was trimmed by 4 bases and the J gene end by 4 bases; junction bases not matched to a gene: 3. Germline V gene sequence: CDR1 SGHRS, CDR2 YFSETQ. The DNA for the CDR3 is TGCGCCAGCAGCCCGGGACAGGGAGGAAACACCATATATTTT. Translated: CASSPGQGGNTIYF.

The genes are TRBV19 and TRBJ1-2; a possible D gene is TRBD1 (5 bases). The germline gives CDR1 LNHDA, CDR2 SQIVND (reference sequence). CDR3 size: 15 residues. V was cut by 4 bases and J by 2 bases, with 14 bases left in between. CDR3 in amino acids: CASSTYWGENYGYTF. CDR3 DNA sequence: TGTGCCAGTAGTACCTATTGGGGGGAAAACTATGGCTACACCTTC. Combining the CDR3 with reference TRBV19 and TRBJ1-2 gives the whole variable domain DGGITQSPKYLFRKEGQNVTLSCEQNLNHDAMYWYRQDPGQGLRLIYYSQIVNDFQKGDIAEGYSVSREKKESFPLTVTSAQKNPTAFYLCASSTYWGENYGYTFGSGTRLTVV.

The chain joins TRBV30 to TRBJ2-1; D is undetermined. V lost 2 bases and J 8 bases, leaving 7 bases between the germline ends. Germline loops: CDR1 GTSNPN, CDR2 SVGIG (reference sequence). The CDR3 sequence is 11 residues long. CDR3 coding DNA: TGTGCCTGGAGTCCCCGCCATGAGCAGTTCTTC. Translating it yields CAWSPRHEQFF.

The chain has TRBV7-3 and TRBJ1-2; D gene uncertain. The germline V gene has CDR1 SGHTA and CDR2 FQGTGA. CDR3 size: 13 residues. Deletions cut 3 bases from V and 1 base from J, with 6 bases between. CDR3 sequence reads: CASSFYRNYGYTF. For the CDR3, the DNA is TGTGCCAGCAGCTTTTATCGTAACTATGGCTACACCTTC.

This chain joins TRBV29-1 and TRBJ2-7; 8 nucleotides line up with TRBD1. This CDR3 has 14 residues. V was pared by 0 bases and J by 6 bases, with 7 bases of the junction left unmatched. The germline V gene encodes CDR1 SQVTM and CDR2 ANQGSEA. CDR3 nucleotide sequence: TGCAGCGTTGAAGATTCTGGGACAGGACTCGAGCAGTACTTC. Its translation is CSVEDSGTGLEQYF.

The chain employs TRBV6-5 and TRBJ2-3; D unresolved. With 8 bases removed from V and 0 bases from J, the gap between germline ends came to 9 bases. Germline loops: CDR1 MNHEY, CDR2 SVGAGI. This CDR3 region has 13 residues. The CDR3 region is CASAAFSTDTQYF. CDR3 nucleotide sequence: TGTGCCAGCGCGGCATTTAGCACAGATACGCAGTATTTT.

The CDR3 loop reads CASKRQVPEKLFF. The CDR3 region has the DNA TGTGCCAGCAAACGACAGGTCCCCGAAAAACTGTTTTTT. The genes are TRBV2 and TRBJ1-4, with D maybe TRBD1 (6 bases). The CDR3 is 13 residues long. Trimming removed 7 bases at V and 8 bases at J, with 14 bases between. Germline V lookup: CDR1 SNHLY, CDR2 FYNNEI.

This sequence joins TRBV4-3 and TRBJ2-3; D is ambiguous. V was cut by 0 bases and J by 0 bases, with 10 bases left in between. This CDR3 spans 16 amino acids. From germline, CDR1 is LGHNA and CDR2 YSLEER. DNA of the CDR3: TGCGCCAGCAGCCAAGAAATAGGTCGTAGCACAGATACGCAGTATTTT. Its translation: CASSQEIGRSTDTQYF.

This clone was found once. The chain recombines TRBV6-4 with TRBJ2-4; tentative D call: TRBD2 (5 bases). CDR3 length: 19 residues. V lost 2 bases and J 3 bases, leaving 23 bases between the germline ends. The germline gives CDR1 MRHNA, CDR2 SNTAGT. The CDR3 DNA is TGTGCCAGCAGTGACCGAGGGCCGGGAACCCTCAAAGGCAAAAACATTCAGTACTTC. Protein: CASSDRGPGTLKGKNIQYF.

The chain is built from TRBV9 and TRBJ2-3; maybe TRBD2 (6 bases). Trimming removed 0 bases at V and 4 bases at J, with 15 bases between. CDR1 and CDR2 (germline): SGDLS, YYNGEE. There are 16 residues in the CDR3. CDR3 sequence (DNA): TGTGCCAGCAGCGTAGTAGAACTAGCTGCCTCAGATACGCAGTATTTT. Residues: CASSVVELAASDTQYF.

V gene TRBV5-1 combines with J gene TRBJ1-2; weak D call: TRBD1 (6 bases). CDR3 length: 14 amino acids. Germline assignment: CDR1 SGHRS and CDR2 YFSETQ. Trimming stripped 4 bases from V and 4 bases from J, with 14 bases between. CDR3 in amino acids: CASSQTGGTYGYTF. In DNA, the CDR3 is TGCGCCAGCAGCCAGACGGGGGGCACCTATGGCTACACCTTC.

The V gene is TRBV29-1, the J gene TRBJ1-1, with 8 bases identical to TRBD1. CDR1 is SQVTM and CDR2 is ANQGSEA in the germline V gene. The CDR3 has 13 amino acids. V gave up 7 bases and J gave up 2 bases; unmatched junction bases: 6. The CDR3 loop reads CSENRGGNTEAFF. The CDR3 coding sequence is TGCAGCGAGAACAGGGGGGGAAACACTGAAGCTTTCTTT. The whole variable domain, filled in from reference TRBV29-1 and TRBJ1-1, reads SAVISQKPSRDICQRGTSLTIQCQVDSQVTMMFWYRQQPGQSLTLIATANQGSEATYESGFVIDKFPISRPNLTFSTLTVSNMSPEDSSIYLCSENRGGNTEAFFGQGTRLTVV.

The CDR3 loop reads CASSGERGGPGQETQYF. CDR3 coding DNA: TGTGCCAGCTCGGGAGAGCGGGGGGGCCCCGGCCAAGAGACCCAGTACTTC. J is TRBJ2-5 and V is TRBV2; 10 bases align to TRBD2. Germline V gene lookup returns CDR1 SNHLY and CDR2 FYNNEI. The CDR3 has 17 residues. With V trimmed by 8 bases and J by 1 base, 13 bases remained unmatched.

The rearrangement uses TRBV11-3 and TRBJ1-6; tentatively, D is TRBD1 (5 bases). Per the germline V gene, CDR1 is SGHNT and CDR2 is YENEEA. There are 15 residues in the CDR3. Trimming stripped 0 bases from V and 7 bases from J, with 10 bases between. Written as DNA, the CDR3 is TGTGCCAGCAGCTTAGAGGTCGGGACGAATTCACCCCTCCACTTT. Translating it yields CASSLEVGTNSPLHF. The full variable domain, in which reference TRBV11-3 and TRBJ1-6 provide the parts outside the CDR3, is EAGVVQSPRYKIIEKKQPVAFWCNPISGHNTLYWYLQNLGQGPELLIRYENEEAVDDSQLPKDRFSAERLKGVDSTLKIQPAELGDSAVYLCASSLEVGTNSPLHFGNGTRLTVT.

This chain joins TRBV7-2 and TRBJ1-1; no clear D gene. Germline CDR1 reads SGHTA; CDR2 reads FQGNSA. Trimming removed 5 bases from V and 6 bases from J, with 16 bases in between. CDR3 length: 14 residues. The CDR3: CASSQQNLGAEAFF. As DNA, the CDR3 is TGTGCCAGCAGCCAACAGAACCTGGGCGCTGAAGCTTTCTTT. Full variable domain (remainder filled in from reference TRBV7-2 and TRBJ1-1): GAGVSQSPSNKVTEKGKDVELRCDPISGHTALYWYRQSLGQGLEFLIYFQGNSAPDKSGLPSDRFSAERTGGSVSTLTIQRTQQEDSAVYLCASSQQNLGAEAFFGQGTRLTVV.

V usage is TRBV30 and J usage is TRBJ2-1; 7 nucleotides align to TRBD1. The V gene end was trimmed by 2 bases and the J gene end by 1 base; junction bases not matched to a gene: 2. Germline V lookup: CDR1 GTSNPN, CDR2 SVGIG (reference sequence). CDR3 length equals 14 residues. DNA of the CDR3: TGTGCCTGGAGTCTGACAGGGTCCTACAATGAGCAGTTCTTC. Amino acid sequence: CAWSLTGSYNEQFF.

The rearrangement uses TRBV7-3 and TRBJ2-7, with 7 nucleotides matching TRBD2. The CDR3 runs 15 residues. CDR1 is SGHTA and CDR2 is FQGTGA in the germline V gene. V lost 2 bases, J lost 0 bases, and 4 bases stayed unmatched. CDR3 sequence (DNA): TGTGCCAGCAGCTTATACGCGGGGGTCTCCTACGAGCAGTACTTC. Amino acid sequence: CASSLYAGVSYEQYF. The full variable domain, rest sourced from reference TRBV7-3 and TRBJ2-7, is GAGVSQTPSNKVTEKGKYVELRCDPISGHTALYWYRQSLGQGPEFLIYFQGTGAADDSGLPNDRFFAVRPEGSVSTLKIQRTERGDSAVYLCASSLYAGVSYEQYFGPGTRLTVT.

CDR3 residues: CASSDSGLVSTDTQYF. CDR3 nucleotides: TGTGCCAGCAGTGACTCGGGACTAGTTAGCACAGATACGCAGTATTTT. The V call is TRBV6-4, the J call TRBJ2-3; 8 bases align to TRBD2. The junction had 2 bases not matched to a gene; V was cut back by 0 bases and J by 0 bases. The CDR3 loop spans 16 amino acids. CDR1 and CDR2 (germline): MRHNA, SNTAGT.